This TCR beta chain was obtained from a study of patients and donors after allogeneic stem cell transplantation (dated by TCRdb to about 2020). The library was produced with RT-PCR. For sequencing, a NextSeq 550 was employed. The public reads were run again by TCRdb, first through fastp at Q25 and then through MiXCR, and only productive beta chains were kept. Each CDR3 protein gets just one entry, which takes the most common genes and DNA from the rows behind it. The sample table shows about 160,000 distinct CDR3 sequences, and over 30% are seen once. The ten largest clones represent roughly 52% of the sample. Measured from the cysteine to the phenylalanine, the CDR3 is 17 residues long. Only the CDR3 DNA stays, 51 bases, in frame from base 1. For CDR1 and CDR2, the germline V gene lists MNHEY and SVGAGI. A distance of 13 bases separates the germline ends of V and J, which lose 1 base and 1 base respectively.

To note about this clonotype: This clone's antigen is unknown. No base-level quality is on record; no much larger clone is a single base apart.

The sequence came from a human donor who was either an allogeneic HSCT recipient or a stem cell or donor lymphocyte infusion donor (not recorded which). It is not recorded whose cells these are; they may come from a transplant donor. The chain is encoded by TRBV6-5 joined to TRBJ2-2; TRBD2 is perhaps the D gene, given 5 matching bases. Source material: blood, either unsorted or a sorted T cell fraction (not recorded which). At the DNA level, the sequence is TGTGCCAGCAGTTACTTTGCTGGACGGGGGAACACCGGGGAGCTGTTTTTT. Its protein product is CASSYFAGRGNTGELFF.